The rows below give T cell receptor beta chains drawn from one sample of a study of Tregs in tolerant kidney transplant recipients. The protocol was immunoSEQ multiplex PCR, while the TCRdb copy is restricted to in-frame clones and leaves out a portion. The sample lists about 87,000 clones; over 85% were seen once. This sample comprised CD4+ T cells from blood, obtained before the transplant. The receptors here all came from a human donor who received a combined kidney and bone marrow transplant. Both conserved end residues are part of each CDR3. Fields, in order: J gene, D gene, V gene, clone size, CDR3 protein, CDR3 DNA. The D gene is left open where the match is weak. Part of the rows lack a size; the others show once, few, many or a class for expanded clones.

TRBJ1-2 TRBD1 TRBV19 . CASSSQVRGHGYTF TGTGCCAGTAGTTCACAGGTCAGGGGGCACGGCTACACCTTC
TRBJ2-7 . TRBV5-4 . CASSGKTGTYEQYF TGTGCCAGCAGCGGTAAGACGGGTACCTACGAGCAGTACTTC
TRBJ2-7 TRBD2 TRBV7-2 . CASSLRPRGTSVYEQYF TGTGCCAGCAGCTTACGTCCCCGTGGGACTAGCGTCTACGAGCAGTACTTC
TRBJ1-3 . TRBV5-1 . CASSSTGSDGNTIYF TGCGCCAGCAGCTCCACAGGGAGCGATGGAAACACCATATATTTT
TRBJ2-1 TRBD2 TRBV6-1 . CASSEGTSGNNEQFF TGTGCCAGCAGCGAAGGTACTAGCGGGAACAATGAGCAGTTCTTC
TRBJ2-1 TRBD2 TRBV5-6 . CASSLATLAYYNEQFF TGTGCCAGCAGCTTGGCCACACTAGCGTATTACAATGAGCAGTTCTTC
TRBJ2-4 TRBD1 TRBV29-1 . CSVKGAENIQYF TGCAGCGTAAAGGGGGCCGAAAACATTCAGTACTTC
TRBJ1-2 TRBD1 TRBV5-6 . CASSLGPGTVDHGYTF TGTGCCAGCAGCTTGGGCCCCGGGACAGTAGACCATGGCTACACCTTC
TRBJ1-5 TRBD1 TRBV28 . CASSFPTGGQQPQHF TGTGCCAGCAGTTTCCCGACAGGGGGACAGCAGCCCCAGCATTTT
TRBJ1-3 TRBD1 TRBV7-2 once CASSGQGSGNTIYF TGTGCCAGTTCCGGACAGGGGTCTGGAAACACCATATATTTT
TRBJ2-7 . TRBV28 . CASSFTGHSSYEQYF TGTGCCAGCAGTTTTACGGGACACTCTTCCTACGAGCAGTACTTC
TRBJ1-4 TRBD1 TRBV4-2 . CASSQAPGQGREKLFF TGTGCCAGCAGCCAAGCACCGGGACAGGGTAGAGAAAAACTGTTTTTT
TRBJ2-7 TRBD2 TRBV28 once CASSPTGASGGVQQYF TGTGCCAGCAGTCCCACCGGGGCTAGCGGGGGAGTTCAGCAGTACTTC
TRBJ1-2 . TRBV5-8 . CASSLGNGGKANYGYTF TGTGCCAGCAGCTTGGGTAATGGCGGTAAAGCTAACTATGGCTACACCTTC
TRBJ1-6 TRBD1 TRBV6-6 . CASSYSTGTDNSPLHF TGTGCCAGCAGTTACTCGACCGGGACAGATAATTCACCCCTCCACTTT
TRBJ1-2 TRBD1 TRBV29-1 . CSVGGQGGYTF TGCAGCGTTGGGGGACAGGGCGGCTACACCTTC
TRBJ1-2 . TRBV4-2 . CASSSVRGGENGYTF TGTGCCAGCAGCTCGGTGAGGGGGGGCGAAAATGGCTACACCTTC
TRBJ1-6 TRBD1 TRBV5-1 . CASSLGAWDRENSPLHF TGCGCCAGCAGCTTGGGCGCCTGGGACAGGGAAAATTCCCCCCTCCACTTT
TRBJ2-5 TRBD1 TRBV7-9 . CASSLARDRQETQYF TGTGCCAGCAGCTTAGCCCGGGACAGGCAAGAGACCCAGTACTTC
TRBJ1-2 TRBD1 TRBV4-1 . CASSQFGTGISNYGYTF TGCGCCAGCAGCCAATTCGGGACAGGGATTTCTAACTATGGCTACACCTTC
TRBJ2-3 TRBD2 TRBV11-2 . CASSSTGRGGTTDTQYF TGTGCCAGCAGCTCTACCGGGCGGGGGGGGACGACAGATACGCAGTATTTT
TRBJ2-1 . TRBV20-1 . CSASRREEQFF TGCAGTGCTTCTAGACGGGAAGAGCAGTTCTTC
TRBJ1-5 TRBD1 TRBV5-6 . CASSVGTGGVGGNQPQHF TGTGCCAGCAGCGTCGGGACAGGGGGAGTGGGGGGCAATCAGCCCCAGCATTTT
TRBJ2-1 . TRBV7-3 . CASSSYGGGSLYNEQFF TGTGCCAGCAGCTCATATGGCGGGGGCTCATTGTACAATGAGCAGTTCTTC
TRBJ2-7 TRBD2 TRBV5-1 . CASSSTSGDPYEQYF TGCGCCAGCAGCTCTACTAGCGGGGACCCCTACGAGCAGTACTTC
TRBJ2-5 . TRBV19 . CASRTTGHETQYF TGTGCCAGCAGGACAACAGGGCACGAGACCCAGTACTTC
TRBJ2-3 TRBD1 TRBV5-1 . CASSWPGQGTDTQYF TGCGCCAGCAGTTGGCCGGGACAGGGCACAGATACGCAGTATTTT
TRBJ1-6 . TRBV10-3 . CAITPGLDSPLHF TGTGCCATCACCCCAGGGCTAGATTCACCCCTCCACTTT
TRBJ2-7 TRBD2 TRBV9 . CASSSGRGEQYF TGTGCCAGCTCCAGCGGGAGGGGCGAGCAGTACTTC
TRBJ1-4 TRBD1 TRBV6-5 few CASSKTGIDEKLFF TGTGCCAGCAGTAAGACAGGGATCGATGAAAAACTGTTTTTT
TRBJ1-1 . TRBV18 . CASSPIVIKGAGGTEAFF TGTGCCAGCTCACCGATCGTTATTAAGGGCGCGGGAGGGACTGAAGCTTTCTTT
TRBJ1-1 . TRBV6-4 . CASSGQPNTEAFF TGTGCCAGCAGCGGACAGCCGAACACTGAAGCTTTCTTT
TRBJ2-6 . TRBV5-6 . CASTPGVSGANVLTF TGTGCCAGCACCCCAGGCGTCTCTGGGGCCAACGTCCTGACTTTC
TRBJ1-5 . TRBV10-3 . CATQGSDQPQHF TGTGCCACCCAGGGGTCGGATCAGCCCCAGCATTTT
TRBJ2-5 TRBD2 TRBV29-1 . CSDAGAAETQYF TGCAGCGATGCGGGAGCCGCTGAGACCCAGTACTTC
TRBJ2-3 TRBD1 TRBV5-5 . CASSLGTGGGDTQYF TGTGCCAGCAGCTTAGGGACAGGGGGCGGGGATACGCAGTATTTT
TRBJ2-5 . TRBV6-5 . CASSTWGVRETQYF TGTGCCAGCAGTACATGGGGAGTTCGAGAGACCCAGTACTTC
TRBJ1-2 . TRBV5-8 once CASSQPSSRTF TGTGCCAGCAGCCAACCCTCCTCGAGGACCTTC
TRBJ1-5 TRBD1 TRBV13 . CASSFGTGGDQPQHF TGTGCCAGCAGCTTTGGGACAGGGGGGGACCAGCCCCAGCATTTT
TRBJ1-1 . TRBV14 . CASSQSVNTEAFF TGTGCCAGCAGCCAATCGGTGAACACTGAAGCTTTCTTT
TRBJ1-6 . TRBV4-3 . CASSQKDSNSPLHF TGCGCCAGCAGCCAAAAGGACAGTAATTCACCCCTCCACTTT
TRBJ2-1 TRBD2 TRBV5-1 . CASSPGLAGVYEQFF TGCGCCAGCAGCCCTGGACTAGCGGGAGTGTATGAGCAGTTCTTC
TRBJ2-6 TRBD2 TRBV19 . CASTDSLRLAGAGANVLTF TGTGCCAGTACCGATTCCCTCCGGCTAGCGGGAGCTGGGGCCAACGTCCTGACTTTC
TRBJ2-7 . TRBV19 . CASSLLLGASRYEQYF TGTGCCAGTAGTCTGCTTTTGGGGGCAAGTAGGTACGAGCAGTACTTC
TRBJ1-5 . TRBV29-1 . CSVGGSNQPQHF TGCAGCGTCGGGGGTTCAAATCAGCCCCAGCATTTT
TRBJ2-1 TRBD2 TRBV5-4 . CASSFPGLAGVGQFF TGTGCCAGCAGCTTCCCGGGACTAGCGGGAGTGGGGCAGTTCTTC
TRBJ2-1 . TRBV27 once CASSLWSDPYNEQFF TGTGCCAGCAGTTTATGGTCAGATCCCTACAATGAGCAGTTCTTC
TRBJ2-5 . TRBV7-2 . CASSLVYGSGETQYF TGTGCCAGCAGCTTAGTGTACGGGAGCGGGGAGACCCAGTACTTC
TRBJ1-3 . TRBV18 . CASSPLSPQAGNTIYF TGTGCCAGCTCACCACTTTCTCCCCAGGCTGGAAACACCATATATTTT
TRBJ1-1 . TRBV6-5 . CASSTPSGNTEAFF TGTGCCAGCAGTACCCCCTCGGGGAACACTGAAGCTTTCTTT
TRBJ1-1 TRBD1 TRBV6-6 many CASNRDRNTEAFF TGTGCCAGCAATAGGGACAGGAACACTGAAGCTTTCTTT